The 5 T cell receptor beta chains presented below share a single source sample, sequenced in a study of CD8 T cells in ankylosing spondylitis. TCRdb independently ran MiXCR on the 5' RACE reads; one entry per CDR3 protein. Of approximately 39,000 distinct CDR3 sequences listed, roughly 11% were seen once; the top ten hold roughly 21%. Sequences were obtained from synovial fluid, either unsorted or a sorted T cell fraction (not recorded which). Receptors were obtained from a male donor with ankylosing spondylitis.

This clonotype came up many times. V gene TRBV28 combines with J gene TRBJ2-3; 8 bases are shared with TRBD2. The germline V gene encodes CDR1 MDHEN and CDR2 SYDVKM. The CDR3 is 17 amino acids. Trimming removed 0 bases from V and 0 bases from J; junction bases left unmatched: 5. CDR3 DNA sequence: TGTGCCAGCAGTTTATGCATATGGACTAGCAGCACAGATACGCAGTATTTT. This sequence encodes CASSLCIWTSSTDTQYF.

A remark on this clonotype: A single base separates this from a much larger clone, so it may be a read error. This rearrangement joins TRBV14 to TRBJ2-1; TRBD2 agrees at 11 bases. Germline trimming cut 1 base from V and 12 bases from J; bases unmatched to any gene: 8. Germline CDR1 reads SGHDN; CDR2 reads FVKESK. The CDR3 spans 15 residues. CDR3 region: CASSQGLAGTGWQFF. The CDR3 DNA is TGTGCCAGCAGCCAAGGACTAGCGGGGACTGGTTGGCAGTTCTTC.

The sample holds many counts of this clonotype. CDR3 nucleotide sequence: TGTGCCAGCAGTTACTCGGGGGTTACCTACGAGCAGTACTTC. Translation: CASSYSGVTYEQYF. The chain employs TRBV6-5 and TRBJ2-7; D tentatively reads TRBD1 or TRBD2 (5 bases each). This CDR3 has 14 residues. Germline V gene data show CDR1 as MNHEY and CDR2 as SVGAGI. V was shortened by 0 bases and J by 2 bases, with 8 bases between the two germline ends.

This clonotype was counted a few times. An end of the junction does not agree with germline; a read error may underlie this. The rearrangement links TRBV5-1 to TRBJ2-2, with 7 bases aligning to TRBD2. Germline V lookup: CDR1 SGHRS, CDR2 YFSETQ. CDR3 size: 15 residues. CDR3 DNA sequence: TGCGCCAGCAGCCAAGGACTAGATGGCACCAGGGAGCTGTTTTTT. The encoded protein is CASSQGLDGTRELFF.

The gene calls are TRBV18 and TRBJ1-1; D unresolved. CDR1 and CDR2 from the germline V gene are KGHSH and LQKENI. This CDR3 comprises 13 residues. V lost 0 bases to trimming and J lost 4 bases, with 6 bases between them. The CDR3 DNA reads TGTGCCAGCTCACCACCGCCAGCCACTGAAGCTTTCTTT. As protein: CASSPPPATEAFF.